The sequence of this T cell receptor (beta chain) was determined in a study of cytomegalovirus exposure and HLA in healthy donors. Study outcomes and limitations: Exclusion as indistinguishable affected some V segments, including TRBV6-2 and TRBV6-3. Compared with the roughly 670-donor mean, an Asian-associated ancestry cluster reportedly had fewer N-insertions, according to a later analysis.

About this clone: Its cognate antigen is unknown.

Germline V lookup: CDR1 ENHRY, CDR2 SYGVKD. The length of the CDR3 is 15 residues. Between the trimmed V and J ends, which lost 2 bases and 3 bases, there was a span of 11 bases. The PCR contained 60 Vbeta and 13 Jbeta primers. Sequenced by immunoSEQ multiplex PCR; TCRdb stores in-frame clones only, minus some. The sample holds some 140,000 clones, about 80% seen once. The chain uses TRBV10-3 and TRBJ1-5, with D perhaps TRBD1 (6 bases). What was sequenced was PBMCs. The receptor's source is a middle-aged woman in good health and CMV-seronegative. This chain's CDR3 is CAISERQGFNQPQHF. CDR3 bases: TGTGCCATCAGTGAGCGGCAGGGGTTCAATCAGCCCCAGCATTTT.